A single sample is the source of the 16 T cell receptor beta chains below, sequenced in a study of HIV-infected patients and healthy controls. cDNA was made from around 0.5 ug RNA using alpha and beta constant primers. Separate chain-specific third strand synthesis with multiplexing indices produced the alpha and beta libraries. From the 5' RACE reads, TCRdb called clonotypes with MiXCR, one entry per CDR3 protein. The table includes roughly 18,000 distinct CDR3 sequences, about 9% detected once. Whole blood was used without fractionation, so all unsorted peripheral T cells were included. The sequenced sample consisted of blood. The receptors here all came from an adult in good health.

In this sample, this clonotype turned up many times. This chain links TRBV27 with TRBJ2-3; D is uncertain. With 5 bases removed from V and 0 bases from J, the gap between germline ends came to 3 bases. The CDR3 has 12 residues. Looked up from germline, CDR1 is MNHEY and CDR2 is SMNVEV (reference sequence). The CDR3 DNA sequence: TGTGCCAGCAGTCACAGCACAGATACGCAGTATTTT. As protein: CASSHSTDTQYF.

At least ten counts were recorded for this clonotype. The rearrangement uses TRBV11-2 and TRBJ2-7; 8 nucleotides line up with TRBD2. Losses at the gene ends were 4 bases for V and 2 bases for J; bases not matched to a gene: 10. The CDR3 contains 16 residues. Germline CDR1 and CDR2: SGHAT and FQNNGV. CDR3 region: CASSSRVAGSTYEQYF. CDR3 sequence (DNA): TGTGCCAGCAGCTCTAGGGTAGCGGGGTCTACCTACGAGCAGTACTTC.

This clonotype was detected many times. The chain's CDR3 is CSATTGGQETQYF. The CDR3 DNA reads TGCAGTGCCACAACAGGGGGACAAGAGACCCAGTACTTC. The chain has TRBV20-1 and TRBJ2-5, with 8 bases identical to TRBD1. The trim removed 6 bases at V and 2 bases at J, leaving 5 bases unmatched. Germline V lookup: CDR1 DFQATT, CDR2 SNEGSKA (reference sequence). This CDR3 spans 13 amino acids.

This clonotype has ten or more counts. The V call is TRBV7-2, the J call TRBJ2-7; D might be TRBD2 (5 bases). Germline V gene sequence: CDR1 SGHTA, CDR2 FQGNSA. The V end lost 7 bases, the J end lost 7 bases, and 20 bases lay between the germline ends. This CDR3 comprises 14 residues. DNA for the CDR3: TGTGCCAGCAACCTGGGTCTCCGGGGTGGGGAGCAGTACTTC. Encoded protein: CASNLGLRGGEQYF.

This clonotype was detected many times. This chain joins TRBV4-2 and TRBJ1-1; no reliable D call. Per germline, CDR1 LGHNA and CDR2 YNFKEQ. The V end lost 3 bases, the J end lost 5 bases, and 7 bases lay between the germline ends. This CDR3 is 12 amino acids long. CDR3 sequence reads: CASSQGRTEAFF. The CDR3 bases are TGTGCCAGCAGCCAGGGGAGAACTGAAGCTTTCTTT.

This clonotype is judged medium-sized (0.01 to 0.1%). The V call is TRBV12-3 or TRBV12-4, the J call TRBJ2-5; no clear D gene. Trimming removed 0 bases at V and 5 bases at J, with 13 bases between. The CDR3 consists of 15 residues. CDR3 region: CASSLAASGRETQYF. The CDR3 coding sequence is TGTGCCAGCAGTTTAGCGGCTTCAGGTCGGGAGACCCAGTACTTC.

At least ten counts were recorded for this clonotype. This sequence joins TRBV29-1 and TRBJ2-7, with D uncertain. CDR1 is SQVTM and CDR2 is ANQGSEA in the germline V gene. Trimming pared 2 bases from V and 2 bases from J, leaving 7 bases between. The CDR3 runs to 12 residues. The CDR3 DNA reads TGCAGCGTTGAATTGAGCACCTACGAGCAGTACTTC. Translating gives CSVELSTYEQYF.

Sample share makes this clonotype medium-sized (0.01 to 0.1%). The V and J genes are TRBV6-5 and TRBJ2-1; 9 bases fit TRBD2. Germline assignment: CDR1 MNHEY and CDR2 SVGAGI. Trimming cost V 7 bases and J 0 bases; bases outside gene matches: 7. This CDR3 is built from 16 residues. The CDR3 DNA follows: TGTGCCAGCACCCCTAGCGGGGCTAGCTCCTACAATGAGCAGTTCTTC. This codes for CASTPSGASSYNEQFF.

This clonotype is medium-sized (0.01 to 0.1%). This chain joins TRBV10-1 and TRBJ2-1; D might be TRBD2 (5 bases). CDR1 is WNHNN, CDR2 SYGVQD, per germline (reference sequence). CDR3 size: 13 residues. V gave up 10 bases and J gave up 8 bases, with 18 bases separating them. The CDR3 DNA is TGCGCCACTAGACCGGGCCTGGAGGATGAGCAGTTCTTC. It yields the protein CATRPGLEDEQFF.

This clonotype showed up many times. The chain uses TRBV7-2 and TRBJ2-3, with 11 bases identical to TRBD2. Germline V gene data show CDR1 as SGHTA and CDR2 as FQGNSA. With V trimmed by 5 bases and J by 4 bases, 11 bases remained unmatched. The CDR3 consists of 17 residues. Here the CDR3 reads CASSVAGTSGGADTQYF. The CDR3 region has the DNA TGTGCCAGCAGCGTTGCCGGGACTAGCGGAGGGGCAGATACGCAGTATTTT.

This clonotype was picked up many times. The chain carries TRBV12-3 or TRBV12-4 and TRBJ1-1; D is unresolved. CDR3 length: 11 residues. The germline V and J ends were trimmed by 1 base and 8 bases, with 5 bases remaining between them. The CDR3 nucleotides are TGTGCCAGCAGTTTAGGGGGAGAAGCTTTCTTT. It translates to CASSLGGEAFF.

This clonotype was seen repeatedly, ten times or more. The chain is built from TRBV6-1 and TRBJ2-1; D might be TRBD2 (6 bases). CDR1 is MNHNS, CDR2 SASEGT, per germline. Between the trimmed V and J ends, which lost 4 bases and 2 bases, there was a span of 9 bases. The CDR3 runs 14 residues. DNA for the CDR3: TGTGCCAGCAGTGCACGGAGGGCCTACAATGAGCAGTTCTTC. Translating gives CASSARRAYNEQFF.

By proportion, this clonotype is medium-sized. The chain's CDR3 is CSAESGTSGYNEQFF. The CDR3, as DNA: TGCAGTGCCGAGTCCGGGACTAGCGGATACAATGAGCAGTTCTTC. The V and J genes are TRBV20-1 and TRBJ2-1; 11 bases agree with TRBD2. Losses at the gene ends were 6 bases for V and 4 bases for J; bases not matched to a gene: 8. The germline CDR1 and CDR2 sequences are DFQATT and SNEGSKA (reference sequence). The CDR3 has 15 residues.

This clonotype counts as medium-sized. The chain employs TRBV5-1 and TRBJ2-3; D assignment may be TRBD1 or TRBD2 (5 bases each). V lost 0 bases to trimming and J lost 0 bases, with 11 bases between them. Germline lookup yields CDR1 SGHRS and CDR2 YFSETQ. CDR3 length: 16 residues. The CDR3 nucleotides are TGCGCCAGCAGCTTGGATGGGACCCCTAGCACAGATACGCAGTATTTT. It codes for CASSLDGTPSTDTQYF.

The rearrangement joins TRBV7-2 to TRBJ2-7, with unresolved D. The CDR3 loop spans 12 amino acids. Deletions cut 4 bases from V and 7 bases from J, with 11 bases between. Germline V CDR1 and CDR2: SGHTA, FQGNSA. The CDR3 reads CASSSRLGEQYF. The CDR3 DNA reads as TGTGCCAGCAGCTCCCGACTCGGAGAGCAGTACTTC.

This clonotype was observed many times. The V gene is TRBV28, the J gene TRBJ2-5; D is unresolved. V was trimmed by 5 bases and J by 7 bases, leaving 17 bases between them. Per the germline V gene, CDR1 is MDHEN and CDR2 is SYDVKM. This CDR3 has 14 residues. CDR3 region: CASSLSGKLGTQYF. The CDR3 DNA sequence: TGTGCCAGCAGTCTGTCCGGAAAGCTGGGGACCCAGTACTTC.